Below, 13 T cell receptor beta chains from the same sample are listed, as sequenced in a study of vaccination and CD4 T cells after COVID-19. Treatment given: roughly nine-day PBMC culture with coronavirus spike peptide pools or control peptides (ViraFEST assay). With the Oncomine TCR Beta short-read assay, DNA from cultured CD4+ T cells was sequenced. A single record per CDR3 protein comes from TCRdb applying MiXCR to the PCR reads. This sample has some 12,000 distinct CDR3 sequences, with approximately 60% found just once. Antigens of these TCRs are unknown. The sequenced sample consisted of CD4+ T cells from blood, cultured in vitro. Receptors originate from a human donor who had recovered from COVID-19.

The chain is built from TRBV18 and TRBJ1-5, with 8 bases identical to TRBD1. V trimming: 2 bases; J trimming: 6 bases; junction bases outside the gene matches: 3. CDR3 length equals 14 residues. The germline CDR1 and CDR2 sequences are KGHSH and LQKENI. The CDR3 DNA is TGTGCCAGCTCACCAATGGACAGGGCTCAGCCCCAGCATTTT. Its protein product is CASSPMDRAQPQHF.

The chain recombines TRBV5-6 with TRBJ1-2; possible D gene TRBD1, 6 bases. Germline V gene sequence: CDR1 SGHDT, CDR2 YYEEEE. Trimming took off 2 bases at V and 7 bases at J, with 15 bases between the two ends. The CDR3 loop spans 14 amino acids. CDR3 in amino acids: CASSLTGGAGGYTF. The CDR3 nucleotides are TGTGCCAGCAGCTTAACCGGGGGCGCGGGTGGCTACACCTTC.

The V and J genes are TRBV6-5 and TRBJ2-3, with D tentatively TRBD2 (6 bases). The CDR3 contains 14 residues. V shed 4 bases and J shed 5 bases, with 13 bases lying between them. Germline V CDR1 and CDR2: MNHEY, SVGAGI. Here the CDR3 DNA reads TGTGCCAGCAGTTTCAGCGGGCAGAGAGATACGCAGTATTTT. Residues: CASSFSGQRDTQYF.

V and J are TRBV29-1 and TRBJ2-3; a weak D match, TRBD2 (5 bases). The CDR3 covers 11 residues. CDR1 and CDR2 (germline): SQVTM, ANQGSEA. Trimming pared 8 bases from V and 6 bases from J, leaving 12 bases between. CDR3 in DNA: TGCAGCCCGTCCTGGAGGGATACGCAGTATTTT. It codes for CSPSWRDTQYF.

This clonotype was observed a few times. The rearrangement uses TRBV18 and TRBJ2-3; D may be TRBD1 (6 bases). This CDR3 spans 15 amino acids. Germline V gives CDR1 KGHSH, CDR2 LQKENI. Trimming removed 6 bases from V and 4 bases from J, with 17 bases in between. CDR3 loop: CASSPSGAGADTQYF. The DNA for the CDR3 is TGTGCCAGCTCCCCGTCAGGGGCGGGCGCAGATACGCAGTATTTT.

The chain is built from TRBV5-4 and TRBJ1-1; D gene uncertain. Germline V CDR1 and CDR2: SGHNT, YYREEE (reference sequence). The CDR3 is made up of 12 amino acids. Trimming removed 4 bases from V and 2 bases from J, with 6 bases in between. In nucleotides, the CDR3 is TGTGCCAGCAGCCACGCCAACACTGAAGCTTTCTTT. Protein product: CASSHANTEAFF.

V is TRBV19 and J is TRBJ1-5; D perhaps matches TRBD1 (6 bases). The germline V gene has CDR1 LNHDA and CDR2 SQIVND (reference sequence). V was pared by 3 bases and J by 0 bases, with 9 bases between. CDR3 length: 15 residues. CDR3 nucleotide sequence: TGTGCCAGTAGTATTACAGGGTATAGCAATCAGCCCCAGCATTTT. It is translated as CASSITGYSNQPQHF.

In its sample, this clonotype was seen a few times. The gene calls are TRBV6-5 and TRBJ1-6, with a possible D match to TRBD1 (5 bases). CDR1 and CDR2 from the germline V gene are MNHEY and SVGAGI. This CDR3 is built from 16 residues. The V gene lost 0 bases and the J gene lost 10 bases, with 16 bases spanning the gap. DNA for the CDR3: TGTGCCAGCAGTTACTCTGGGGGTTTATCTCTATCACCCCTCCACTTT. Translated, it gives CASSYSGGLSLSPLHF.

The V gene is TRBV2, the J gene TRBJ1-6; D is perhaps TRBD1 (5 bases). Germline V CDR1 and CDR2: SNHLY, FYNNEI. The CDR3 sequence is 14 residues long. V gave up 5 bases and J gave up 8 bases, with 13 bases separating them. CDR3 sequence: CASSLPLGDSPLHF. The CDR3 DNA reads TGTGCCAGCAGTCTCCCCTTAGGGGATTCACCCCTCCACTTT. The complete variable domain, with remaining parts taken from reference TRBV2 and TRBJ1-6, reads EPEVTQTPSHQVTQMGQEVILRCVPISNHLYFYWYRQILGQKVEFLVSFYNNEISEKSEIFDDQFSVERPDGSNFTLKIRSTKLEDSAMYFCASSLPLGDSPLHFGNGTRLTVT.

This clonotype rates as large. The CDR3 DNA sequence: TGTGCCAGCAGTTCCCCGGGGCCCTACGACACCGGGGAGCTGTTTTTT. Translated: CASSSPGPYDTGELFF. This chain connects TRBV6-5 to TRBJ2-2; the D call may be TRBD1 or TRBD2 (5 bases each). CDR3 size: 16 residues. Germline V gene sequence: CDR1 MNHEY, CDR2 SVGAGI. V was shortened by 4 bases and J by 3 bases, with 15 bases between the two germline ends.

The genes are TRBV6-2 or TRBV6-3 and TRBJ2-7; 7 nucleotides match TRBD2. Looked up from germline, CDR1 is MNHEY and CDR2 is SVGEGT. V lost 1 base, J lost 6 bases, and 9 bases stayed unmatched. This CDR3 is 15 amino acids long. The CDR3 sequence is CASSYFGGRSGEQYF. DNA for the CDR3: TGTGCCAGCAGTTACTTCGGCGGGAGATCCGGCGAGCAGTACTTC.

The V and J genes are TRBV20-1 and TRBJ2-3; tentative D call: TRBD1 (5 bases). With 3 bases removed from V and 0 bases from J, the gap between germline ends came to 16 bases. Germline V lookup: CDR1 DFQATT, CDR2 SNEGSKA (reference sequence). The CDR3 is 16 amino acids. CDR3 coding DNA: TGCAGTGCTAGGTTTCAGGGAATCCCTAGCACAGATACGCAGTATTTT. Its translation is CSARFQGIPSTDTQYF.

CDR3 in DNA: TGTGCCAGCAGGAGGTGGTCCGACAGGATGCACGAGCAGTACTTC. Amino acids: CASRRWSDRMHEQYF. The chain recombines TRBV6-2 or TRBV6-3 with TRBJ2-7; possibly TRBD1 for D (6 bases). CDR3 length: 15 residues. V lost 6 bases and J 5 bases, leaving 20 bases between the germline ends. Germline CDR1 and CDR2: MNHEY and SVGEGT.